This TCR beta chain appears in the sequencing data of a study of identical twins. Comment on this clonotype: At one of its ends the junction is not consistent with the germline gene, which may arise from a read error.

In TCRdb, the 5' RACE reads were re-called with MiXCR into one record per CDR3 protein. Among some 230,000 distinct CDR3 sequences listed, 6.5% to 8% were seen once. These data also featured in a second study, about T cells expressing NK-cell markers.

This receptor was obtained from a woman between 18 and 29 years old in good health. The sample consisted of CD8+ T cells sorted from blood.

DNA for the CDR3: TGTGCCAGCAGCCTAAGCGGCACTGAAGCTCTCTTT. Translated: CASSLSGTEALF. The chain uses TRBV9 and TRBJ1-1; no clear D gene. This CDR3 contains 12 residues. Per germline, CDR1 SGDLS and CDR2 YYNGEE.